The clone carrying this T cell receptor beta chain was counted many times. Its target is unknown. TCRdb reprocessed the RT-PCR reads with MiXCR, giving one entry per CDR3 protein. The repertoire holds roughly 700,000 distinct CDR3 sequences, with 14% as singletons. The CDR3 covers 15 residues. Trimming cost V 5 bases and J 3 bases, with 17 bases left between them. Germline loops: CDR1 SGHAT, CDR2 FQNNGV. This specimen belongs to a study of response to subunit inactivated influenza vaccine. Study-level results: Few new T cells, the authors suggested, are recruited by each seasonal influenza vaccination.

The rearrangement links TRBV11-2 to TRBJ2-7; tentatively, D is TRBD2 (7 bases). This clonotype was obtained from a man between 45 and 60 years old who received an inactivated influenza vaccine. This specimen consisted of PBMCs from blood, obtained 14 to 15 days before vaccination. The CDR3, as DNA: TGTGCCAGCAGCCCTGTGTCGGGGGGCTACTACGAGCAGTACTTC. Translating gives CASSPVSGGYYEQYF.